The 27 T cell receptor beta chains below were found in one sample sequenced in a study of cytomegalovirus exposure and HLA in healthy donors. The PCR had 60 Vbeta and 13 Jbeta primers. Only in-frame clones appear in the TCRdb table, and some are missing; sequencing was by immunoSEQ multiplex PCR. The profile shows some 130,000 clones, under 85% of them singletons. Sequenced input: PBMCs. Receptor source: a man in his late teens or twenties in good health and CMV-seronegative.

V is TRBV2 and J is TRBJ1-1; TRBD1 agrees at 9 bases. This CDR3 is built from 15 residues. Germline V gene data show CDR1 as SNHLY and CDR2 as FYNNEI. With 8 bases clipped from V and 8 bases from J, the junction kept 15 bases outside the gene matches. The CDR3 DNA reads as TGTGCCAGCGGCCCCCGTGGGGGACAGGGACAAGAAGCTTTCTTT. It translates to CASGPRGGQGQEAFF.

The rearrangement uses TRBV19 and TRBJ1-5, with D perhaps TRBD1 (6 bases). V lost 10 bases, J lost 9 bases, and 19 bases lay in between. Germline V gene lookup returns CDR1 LNHDA and CDR2 SQIVND (reference sequence). This CDR3 comprises 13 residues. Here the CDR3 reads CANEGTIEPPQHF. For the CDR3, the DNA is TGTGCCAACGAAGGGACAATAGAGCCGCCCCAGCATTTT.

CDR3 nucleotides: TGTGCCAGCAGAGCCGCTAGCTCCTATAATTCACCCCTCCACTTT. Amino acid sequence: CASRAASSYNSPLHF. The chain carries TRBV6-5 and TRBJ1-6; D is unclear. This CDR3 has 15 amino acids. In germline, CDR1 is MNHEY, CDR2 SVGAGI. V lost 6 bases and J lost 0, with 9 bases in between.

The chain links TRBV6-1 to TRBJ1-1, with TRBD1 matching over 11 bases. The CDR3 totals 14 residues. CDR1 and CDR2 (germline): MNHNS, SASEGT. Germline trimming cut 6 bases from V and 2 bases from J; bases unmatched to any gene: 2. The CDR3 here is CASRGQGANTEAFF. CDR3 nucleotides: TGTGCCAGCAGAGGACAGGGGGCTAACACTGAAGCTTTCTTT.

V usage is TRBV5-1 and J usage is TRBJ2-5; D may be TRBD1 (6 bases). Per germline, CDR1 SGHRS and CDR2 YFSETQ. The CDR3 loop spans 11 amino acids. V was cut by 0 bases and J by 12 bases, with 9 bases left in between. CDR3 sequence (DNA): TGCGCCAGCAGCTTGGAGGGGGATGAGTACTTC. Amino acids: CASSLEGDEYF.

This CDR3 is CASGDPGGWVETQYF. Here the CDR3 DNA reads TGTGCCAGCGGAGACCCAGGGGGCTGGGTAGAGACCCAGTACTTC. J is TRBJ2-5 and V is TRBV27, with TRBD1 matching over 8 bases. Germline loops: CDR1 MNHEY, CDR2 SMNVEV (reference sequence). CDR3 length: 15 amino acids. V was pared by 8 bases and J by 4 bases, with 12 bases of the junction left unmatched.

The chain carries TRBV5-1 and TRBJ2-7; 11 bases are shared with TRBD1. Looked up from germline, CDR1 is SGHRS and CDR2 is YFSETQ. The CDR3 extends over 16 amino acids. Losses at the gene ends were 3 bases for V and 2 bases for J; bases not matched to a gene: 7. CDR3 coding DNA: TGCGCCAGCAGCTGGGAACCGGGACAGGGGGCCTACGAGCAGTACTTC. This encodes CASSWEPGQGAYEQYF.

In its sample, this clone was seen a few times. The DNA for the CDR3 is TGCGCCAGCAGCTTGGGAGGCCGATCCTCCTACAATGAGCAGTTCTTC. The encoded protein is CASSLGGRSSYNEQFF. The chain combines TRBV5-1 with TRBJ2-1; D call uncertain. The V end was cut by 0 bases, the J end by 0 bases, with 10 bases between. The CDR3 contains 16 residues. The V gene's germline CDR1 is SGHRS and CDR2 YFSETQ.

The chain combines TRBV4-3 with TRBJ2-7, with D maybe TRBD2 (5 bases). Germline loops: CDR1 LGHNA, CDR2 YSLEER. Trimming shortened V by 1 base and J by 0 bases, and 13 bases separated the two germline ends. The CDR3 contains 16 residues. CDR3 amino acids: CASSQGLRDYSYEQYF. DNA for the CDR3: TGCGCCAGCAGCCAAGGTTTGAGAGACTACTCCTACGAGCAGTACTTC.

The chain carries TRBV4-2 and TRBJ1-2; D is ambiguous. With 4 bases removed from V and 1 base from J, the gap between germline ends came to 16 bases. The CDR3 is made up of 16 amino acids. Germline loops: CDR1 LGHNA, CDR2 YNFKEQ. The CDR3 DNA follows: TGTGCCAGCAGCCCGCCACCTTCGACGGGTAACTATGGCTACACCTTC. It encodes CASSPPPSTGNYGYTF.

This clone was seen only a few times. A junction end diverges from the germline sequence, so it may reflect a read error. V is TRBV5-8 and J is TRBJ1-4; 9 bases are a match to TRBD1. This CDR3 has 11 amino acids. Looked up from germline, CDR1 is SGHTS and CDR2 is YDEGEE. For the CDR3, the DNA is TGTGCCAGCAGCCTTGGACAGGGGAGCATTTTT. It codes for CASSLGQGSIF.

The rearrangement joins TRBV4-1 to TRBJ2-7, with 9 bases aligning to TRBD1. Trimming cost V 3 bases and J 5 bases; bases outside gene matches: 5. The germline gives CDR1 MGHRA, CDR2 YSYEKL. The CDR3 has 14 residues. In nucleotides, the CDR3 is TGCGCCAGCAGCCACAGGGACAGGGCCCACGAGCAGTACTTC. Protein sequence: CASSHRDRAHEQYF.

This clone was seen once. The chain is built from TRBV9 and TRBJ1-3; tentatively, D is TRBD1 (5 bases). Per the germline V gene, CDR1 is SGDLS and CDR2 is YYNGEE. CDR3 size: 15 residues. The germline V and J ends were trimmed by 3 bases and 0 bases, with 10 bases remaining between them. CDR3 sequence reads: CASSAGGSSGNTIYF. CDR3 DNA sequence: TGTGCCAGCAGCGCTGGGGGGTCCTCTGGAAACACCATATATTTT.

The chain is built from TRBV2 and TRBJ2-7; tentative D call: TRBD2 (7 bases). The CDR3 length is 15 residues. Germline lookup yields CDR1 SNHLY and CDR2 FYNNEI. Trimming left V 4 bases short and J 6 bases short, with 19 bases between. CDR3 sequence (DNA): TGTGCCAGCAGTGGGCTTGGGGGGGCCGTTCGCGAGCAGTACTTC. Encoded protein: CASSGLGGAVREQYF. The full variable domain, rest sourced from reference TRBV2 and TRBJ2-7, is EPEVTQTPSHQVTQMGQEVILRCVPISNHLYFYWYRQILGQKVEFLVSFYNNEISEKSEIFDDQFSVERPDGSNFTLKIRSTKLEDSAMYFCASSGLGGAVREQYFGPGTRLTVT.

J is TRBJ1-2 and V is TRBV2, with D perhaps matching TRBD1 (5 bases). Germline V gene sequence: CDR1 SNHLY, CDR2 FYNNEI. Trimming shortened V by 4 bases and J by 2 bases, and 14 bases separated the two germline ends. The CDR3 is 15 amino acids. The CDR3 DNA follows: TGTGCCAGCAGTGCTATGGGAGGGGTAAACTATGGCTACACCTTC. Encoded protein: CASSAMGGVNYGYTF.

The gene calls are TRBV2 and TRBJ2-2; TRBD1 aligns across 9 bases. This CDR3 contains 14 residues. V lost 10 bases to trimming and J lost 2 bases; unmatched junction nucleotides: 5. Germline loops: CDR1 SNHLY, CDR2 FYNNEI. CDR3 in amino acids: CATRTGANTGELFF. CDR3 DNA sequence: TGTGCCACCCGGACAGGGGCCAACACCGGGGAGCTGTTTTTT.

The count of this clone is one. This rearrangement joins TRBV6-5 to TRBJ2-1; 7 nucleotides align to TRBD1. The trim removed 4 bases at V and 8 bases at J, leaving 8 bases unmatched. The germline CDR1 and CDR2 sequences are MNHEY and SVGAGI. This CDR3 spans 14 amino acids. CDR3: CASSFGTGVDEQFF. In DNA, the CDR3 is TGTGCCAGCAGTTTCGGAACAGGGGTCGATGAGCAGTTCTTC.

The J gene is TRBJ2-1, the V gene TRBV14; D call uncertain. The CDR3 spans 16 residues. Trimming removed 1 base at V and 2 bases at J, with 12 bases between. Germline V lookup: CDR1 SGHDN, CDR2 FVKESK. CDR3 amino acids: CASSQVEPSAYNEQFF. The CDR3 DNA follows: TGTGCCAGCAGCCAAGTTGAACCGTCGGCCTACAATGAGCAGTTCTTC.

V gene TRBV4-3 combines with J gene TRBJ2-5; D is perhaps TRBD2 (5 bases). Trimming removed 1 base from V and 1 base from J, with 10 bases in between. The length of the CDR3 is 15 residues. CDR1 is LGHNA and CDR2 is YSLEER in the germline V gene. The CDR3 DNA sequence: TGCGCCAGCAGCCAAGGTCGGCTAGCCCAAGAGACCCAGTACTTC. Its translation: CASSQGRLAQETQYF.

This sequence joins TRBV14 and TRBJ1-2; TRBD1 matches at 8 bases. V gave up 1 base and J gave up 4 bases; unmatched junction bases: 5. CDR1 SGHDN and CDR2 FVKESK come from the germline V gene. The CDR3 loop spans 15 amino acids. For the CDR3, the DNA is TGTGCCAGCAGCCAAGGAACAGGGGGTAGCTATGGCTACACCTTC. Protein: CASSQGTGGSYGYTF. Supplemented by reference TRBV14 and TRBJ1-2, the full variable domain reads EAGVTQFPSHSVIEKGQTVTLRCDPISGHDNLYWYRRVMGKEIKFLLHFVKESKQDESGMPNNRFLAERTGGTYSTLKVQPAELEDSGVYFCASSQGTGGSYGYTFGSGTRLTVV.

This clone was counted a few times. J is TRBJ1-1 and V is TRBV10-1; TRBD1 agrees at 7 bases. CDR3 size: 12 residues. The V segment lost 8 bases and the J segment 1 base; nucleotides outside the gene matches: 1. Per germline, CDR1 WNHNN and CDR2 SYGVQD (reference sequence). For the CDR3, the DNA is TGCGCCAGCTGGACAGGGAACACTGAAGCTTTCTTT. Residues: CASWTGNTEAFF.

This chain joins TRBV18 and TRBJ2-6; tentatively, D is TRBD1 (5 bases). The CDR3 is 18 residues long. V dropped 2 bases and J dropped 0 bases, with 14 bases sitting between them. Germline assignment: CDR1 KGHSH and CDR2 LQKENI. The CDR3 bases are TGTGCCAGCTCACCAGGTGGCAGGGCCATCTCTGGGGCCAACGTCCTGACTTTC. Protein product: CASSPGGRAISGANVLTF. Complete variable domain (other parts from reference TRBV18 and TRBJ2-6): NAGVMQNPRHLVRRRGQEARLRCSPMKGHSHVYWYRQLPEEGLKFMVYLQKENIIDESGMPKERFSAEFPKEGPSILRIQQVVRGDSAAYFCASSPGGRAISGANVLTFGAGSRLTVL.

J is TRBJ1-1 and V is TRBV14, with D possibly TRBD1 on 5 matching bases. There are 14 residues in the CDR3. The V gene's germline CDR1 is SGHDN and CDR2 FVKESK. Trimming removed 5 bases at V and 6 bases at J, with 16 bases between. CDR3 nucleotide sequence: TGTGCCAGCAGCGCCGGGGGGTGGGGAGCTGAAGCTTTCTTT. Residues: CASSAGGWGAEAFF. The full variable domain, in which reference TRBV14 and TRBJ1-1 provide the parts outside the CDR3, is EAGVTQFPSHSVIEKGQTVTLRCDPISGHDNLYWYRRVMGKEIKFLLHFVKESKQDESGMPNNRFLAERTGGTYSTLKVQPAELEDSGVYFCASSAGGWGAEAFFGQGTRLTVV.

The gene calls are TRBV29-1 and TRBJ1-2; a possible D gene is TRBD1 (5 bases). The CDR3 contains 13 residues. From germline, CDR1 is SQVTM and CDR2 ANQGSEA. The V end lost 7 bases, the J end lost 3 bases, and 15 bases lay between the germline ends. Here the CDR3 DNA reads TGCAGCGGGTTTGACAGATATCACTATGGCTACACCTTC. This encodes CSGFDRYHYGYTF.

This chain uses TRBV18 with TRBJ1-4; no definite D call. Germline loops: CDR1 KGHSH, CDR2 LQKENI. Trimming pared 3 bases from V and 0 bases from J, leaving 11 bases between. This CDR3 has 16 amino acids. CDR3 nucleotides: TGTGCCAGCTCACCCTTACTCTCGGCAACTAATGAAAAACTGTTTTTT. The encoded protein is CASSPLLSATNEKLFF. The complete variable domain, with remaining parts taken from reference TRBV18 and TRBJ1-4, reads NAGVMQNPRHLVRRRGQEARLRCSPMKGHSHVYWYRQLPEEGLKFMVYLQKENIIDESGMPKERFSAEFPKEGPSILRIQQVVRGDSAAYFCASSPLLSATNEKLFFGSGTQLSVL.

This clone was counted only a few times. The chain recombines TRBV6-5 with TRBJ1-4; D may be TRBD1 (5 bases). The CDR3 is 13 residues long. V lost 10 bases to trimming and J lost 8 bases, with 17 bases between them. Germline lookup yields CDR1 MNHEY and CDR2 SVGAGI. In nucleotides, the CDR3 is TGTGCCATCCCCGCAGGGTTCGGGGAAAAACTGTTTTTT. Protein: CAIPAGFGEKLFF.

The V gene is TRBV7-9, the J gene TRBJ2-2; 7 bases are shared with TRBD1. CDR1 is SEHNR, CDR2 FQNEAQ, per germline (reference sequence). The CDR3 covers 15 residues. V shed 5 bases and J 1 base; nucleotides not matched to a gene: 4. DNA of the CDR3: TGTGCCAGCAGCCCACGGACAGGGAACACCGGGGAGCTGTTTTTT. Translated, it gives CASSPRTGNTGELFF.